This note documents a single T cell receptor (beta chain) sequence. Its antigen is undetermined. TCRdb keeps only in-frame clones here, not all; method: immunoSEQ multiplex PCR. This table has about 73,000 clones, about 90% appearing once. The data originate from a study of cytomegalovirus exposure and HLA in healthy donors. Study-wide results and limits: While the bulk of TCR sequences proved rare, some public TCRs turned up in many donors. One later analysis, an examination of the 100 to 150 validation repertoires, found that first-cohort TCR clusters tended to co-occur in them. Cytomegalovirus association was listed for about 170 TCR beta chains.

V was shortened by 5 bases and J by 4 bases, with 15 bases between the two germline ends. CDR3 length: 14 amino acids. From germline, CDR1 is MNHEY and CDR2 SVGAGI. While the first cohort had around 700 subjects, the donors belonged to the separate validation cohort of 100 to 150 subjects. The TCR originated in a young woman in good health and CMV-seropositive. What was sequenced was PBMCs. V gene TRBV6-5 combines with J gene TRBJ2-7, with a tentative D call TRBD2 (6 bases). CDR3 sequence reads: CASSASAREYEQYF. The CDR3 DNA reads TGTGCCAGCAGTGCTAGCGCCAGGGAATACGAGCAGTACTTC.